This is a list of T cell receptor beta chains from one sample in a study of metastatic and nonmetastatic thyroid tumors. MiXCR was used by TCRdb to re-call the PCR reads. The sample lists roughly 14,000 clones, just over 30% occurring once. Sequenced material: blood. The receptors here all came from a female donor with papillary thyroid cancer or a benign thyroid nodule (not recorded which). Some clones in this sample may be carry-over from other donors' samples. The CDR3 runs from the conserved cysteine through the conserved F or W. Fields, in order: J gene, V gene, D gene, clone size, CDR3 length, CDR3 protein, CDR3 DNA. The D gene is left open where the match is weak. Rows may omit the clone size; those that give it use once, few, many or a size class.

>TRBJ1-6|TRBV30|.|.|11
CAWSPPGRLHF
TGTGCCTGGAGTCCACCGGGCAGGCTCCACTTT
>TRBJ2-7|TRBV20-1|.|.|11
CSARTVVEQYF
TGCAGTGCAAGGACAGTGGTCGAGCAGTACTTC
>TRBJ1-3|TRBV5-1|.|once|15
CASSLDGSPGNTIYF
TGCGCCAGCAGCTTGGATGGGTCCCCTGGAAACACCATATATTTT
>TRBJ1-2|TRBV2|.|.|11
CASSEEYGYTF
TGTGCCAGCAGTGAAGAGTATGGCTACACCTTC
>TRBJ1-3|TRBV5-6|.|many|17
CASSFGGPSYSGNTIYF
TGTGCCAGCAGCTTCGGGGGCCCGTCCTACTCTGGAAACACCATATATTTT
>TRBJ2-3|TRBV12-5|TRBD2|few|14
CASGLGSGGGTQYF
TGTGCTAGTGGTTTGGGTAGCGGGGGAGGTACGCAGTATTTT
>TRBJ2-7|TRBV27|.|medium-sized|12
CASSSQGYEQYF
TGTGCCAGCAGTTCACAGGGCTACGAGCAGTACTTC
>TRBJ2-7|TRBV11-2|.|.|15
CASSLVGGVGDEQYF
TGTGCCAGCAGCTTAGTAGGGGGAGTAGGAGACGAGCAGTACTTC
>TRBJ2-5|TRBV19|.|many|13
CASSWDFQETQYF
TGTGCCAGTAGTTGGGACTTCCAAGAGACCCAGTACTTC
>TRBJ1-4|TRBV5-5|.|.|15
CASSLGATTNEKLFF
TGTGCCAGCAGCTTGGGGGCAACAACTAATGAAAAACTGTTTTTT
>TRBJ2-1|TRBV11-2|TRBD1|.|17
CASTSRAGYRGDNEQFF
TGTGCCAGCACTTCTCGGGCCGGGTACAGGGGTGACAACGAGCAGTTCTTC
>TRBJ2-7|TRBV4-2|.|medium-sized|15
CASSQDHGRTYEQYF
TGTGCCAGCAGCCAAGATCACGGACGGACCTACGAGCAGTACTTC
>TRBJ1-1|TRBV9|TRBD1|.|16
CASSVGGGGVNTEAFF
TGTGCCAGCAGCGTAGGGGGAGGGGGCGTGAACACTGAAGCTTTCTTT
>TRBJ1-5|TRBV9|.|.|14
CASSLGGSNQPQHF
TGTGCCAGCAGCTTAGGGGGGTCTAATCAGCCCCAGCATTTT
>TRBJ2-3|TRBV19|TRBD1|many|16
CASSIDGTGITDTQYF
TGTGCCAGTAGTATAGATGGGACAGGGATCACAGATACGCAGTATTTT
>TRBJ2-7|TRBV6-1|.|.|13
CASSLVVSYEQYF
TGTGCCAGCAGCCTAGTGGTGTCCTACGAGCAGTACTTC
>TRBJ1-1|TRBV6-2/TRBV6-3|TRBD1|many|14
CASSYSTGNTEAFF
TGTGCCAGCAGTTACTCGACAGGGAACACCGAAGCTTTCTTT
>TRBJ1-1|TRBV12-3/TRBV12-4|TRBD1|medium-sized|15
CASSRGQGMNTEAFF
TGTGCCAGCAGTCGCGGACAGGGGATGAACACTGAAGCTTTCTTT
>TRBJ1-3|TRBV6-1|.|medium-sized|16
CASSPLQVVYGNTIYF
TGTGCCAGCAGTCCGCTACAGGTTGTCTACGGAAACACCATATATTTT
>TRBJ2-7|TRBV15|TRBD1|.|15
CATSRSTGTSYEQYF
TGTGCCACCAGCAGATCGACAGGGACCTCCTACGAGCAGTACTTC
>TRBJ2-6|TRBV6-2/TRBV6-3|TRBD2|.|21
CASSYFYRLAGGTKGTNVLTF
TGTGCCAGCAGTTACTTCTATCGACTAGCGGGAGGCACTAAGGGGACCAACGTCCTGACTTTC
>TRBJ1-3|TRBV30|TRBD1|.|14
CAWSNGRGSHTIYF
TGTGCCTGGAGCAACGGCAGGGGGAGTCACACCATATATTTT
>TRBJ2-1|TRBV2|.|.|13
CATKGTEVYEQFF
TGTGCCACCAAAGGCACAGAGGTGTATGAGCAGTTCTTC
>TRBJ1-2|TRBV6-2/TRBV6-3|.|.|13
CASSEGPIGGYTF
TGTGCCAGCAGTGAAGGTCCGATTGGGGGCTACACCTTC
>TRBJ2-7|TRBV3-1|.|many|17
CASSFSPGPADHHEQYF
TGTGCCAGCAGCTTCTCGCCGGGTCCAGCGGACCACCACGAGCAGTACTTC
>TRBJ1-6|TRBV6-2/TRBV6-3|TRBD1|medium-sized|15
CASSYGTGANSPLHF
TGTGCCAGCAGTTACGGTACAGGGGCGAATTCACCCCTCCACTTT
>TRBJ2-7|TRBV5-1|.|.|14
CASSLGTPSYEQYF
TGCGCCAGCAGCTTGGGGACACCCTCCTACGAGCAGTACTTC
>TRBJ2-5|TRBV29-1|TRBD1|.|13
CSVPGQGAETQYF
TGCAGCGTACCGGGACAGGGGGCTGAGACCCAGTACTTC
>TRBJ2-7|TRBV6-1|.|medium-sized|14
CASSEVNMAYEQYF
TGTGCCAGCAGTGAAGTCAACATGGCTTACGAGCAGTACTTC
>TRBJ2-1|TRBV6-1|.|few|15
CASSGGGGRYNEQFF
TGTGCCAGCAGTGGGGGTGGGGGGAGGTACAATGAGCAGTTCTTC
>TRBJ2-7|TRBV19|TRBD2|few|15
CASSNRGLAGYEQYF
TGTGCCAGTAGTAACCGAGGACTAGCGGGCTACGAGCAGTACTTC
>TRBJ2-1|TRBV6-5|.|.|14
CASSYSEDYNEQFF
TGTGCCAGCAGTTACTCGGAGGACTACAATGAGCAGTTCTTC
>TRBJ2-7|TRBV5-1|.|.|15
CASSSIQGEDYEQYF
TGCGCCAGCAGCAGCATCCAGGGGGAGGATTACGAGCAGTACTTC
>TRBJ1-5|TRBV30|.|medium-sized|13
CAWTSGWNQPQHF
TGTGCCTGGACGTCGGGGTGGAATCAGCCCCAGCATTTT
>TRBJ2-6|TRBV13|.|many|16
CASSPRGYSGANVLTF
TGTGCCAGCAGCCCGAGGGGGTACTCTGGGGCCAACGTCCTGACTTTC
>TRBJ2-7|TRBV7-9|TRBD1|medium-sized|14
CASSFDRGLSEQYF
TGTGCCAGCAGCTTTGACAGGGGCTTAAGCGAGCAGTACTTC
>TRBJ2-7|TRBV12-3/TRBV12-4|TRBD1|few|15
CASRTNRQGSYEQYF
TGTGCCAGCAGGACTAATCGACAGGGTTCCTACGAGCAGTACTTC
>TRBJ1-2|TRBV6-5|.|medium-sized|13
CASSYRSNYGYTF
TGTGCCAGCAGTTACAGATCTAACTATGGCTACACCTTC
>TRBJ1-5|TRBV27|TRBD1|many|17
CASSPLATGSIWQPQHF
TGTGCCAGCAGCCCTCTGGCGACAGGGTCGATTTGGCAGCCCCAGCATTTT
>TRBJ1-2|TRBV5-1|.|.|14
CASSLGTGPYGYTF
TGCGCCAGCAGCTTGGGAACAGGCCCCTATGGCTACACCTTC
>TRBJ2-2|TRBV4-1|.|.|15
CASSQAGGHTWELFF
TGCGCCAGCAGCCAAGCCGGGGGGCACACCTGGGAGCTTTTTTTT
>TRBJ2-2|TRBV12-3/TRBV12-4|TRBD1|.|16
CASRRSTGANTRELFF
TGTGCCAGCAGAAGGAGCACAGGGGCGAACACCAGGGAGCTGTTTTTT
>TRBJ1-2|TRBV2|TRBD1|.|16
CASSETPQGQIYGYTF
TGTGCCAGCAGTGAAACACCCCAGGGACAGATATATGGCTACACCTTC
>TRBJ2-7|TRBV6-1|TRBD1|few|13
CASRGQGGGEQYF
TGTGCCAGCAGGGGACAGGGAGGAGGCGAGCAGTACTTC
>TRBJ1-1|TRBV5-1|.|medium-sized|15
CASSLGQLGGTEAFF
TGCGCCAGCAGCTTAGGACAATTGGGGGGAACTGAAGCTTTCTTT
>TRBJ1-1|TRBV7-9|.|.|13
CASWGRGSTESFF
.
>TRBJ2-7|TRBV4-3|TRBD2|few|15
CASSQASGRSYEQYF
TGCGCCAGCAGCCAAGCTAGCGGGAGGTCCTACGAGCAGTACTTC
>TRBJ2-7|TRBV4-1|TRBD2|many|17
CASSHKRPSGRQYEQYF
TGCGCCAGCAGCCATAAGAGGCCTAGCGGGAGGCAGTACGAGCAGTACTTC
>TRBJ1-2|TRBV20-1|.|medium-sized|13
CSARREGRDGYTF
TGCAGTGCTAGAAGAGAGGGGAGGGATGGCTACACCTTC
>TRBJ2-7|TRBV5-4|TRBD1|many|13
CASSFRDSYEQYF
TGTGCCAGCAGCTTCCGGGACAGCTACGAGCAGTACTTC
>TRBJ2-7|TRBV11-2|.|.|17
CASSFLRPSGLALEQYF
TGTGCCAGCAGCTTTTTAAGGCCATCTGGTTTGGCGCTTGAGCAGTACTTC
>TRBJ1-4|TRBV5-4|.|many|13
CASSRTLGEKLFF
TGTGCCAGCAGTCGAACCCTGGGTGAAAAACTGTTTTTT
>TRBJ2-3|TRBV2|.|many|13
CASSESGADTQYF
TGTGCCAGCAGTGAATCAGGGGCAGATACGCAGTATTTT
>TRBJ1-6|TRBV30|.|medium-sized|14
CAWSEFPGRSPLHF
TGTGCCTGGAGTGAATTTCCAGGGCGTTCACCCCTCCACTTT
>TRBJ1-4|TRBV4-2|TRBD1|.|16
CASSQEAGTGGEKLFF
TGTGCCAGCAGCCAAGAGGCCGGGACAGGGGGGGAAAAACTGTTTTTT
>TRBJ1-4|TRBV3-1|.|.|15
CASSQDGLSREKLFF
TGTGCCAGCAGCCAAGACGGGCTCTCCCGTGAAAAACTGTTTTTT
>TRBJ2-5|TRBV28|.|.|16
CASSFRDQRYQETQYF
TGTGCCAGCAGTTTCCGGGACCAGCGGTACCAAGAGACCCAGTACTTC
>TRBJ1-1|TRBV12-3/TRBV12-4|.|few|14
CASSSLGLLCEAFF
TGTGCCAGCAGCTCACTGGGTTTACTGTGTGAAGCTTTCTTT
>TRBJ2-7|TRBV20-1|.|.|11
CSARSAYEQYF
TGCAGTGCTAGAAGCGCCTACGAGCAGTACTTC